Described below is a single TCR beta chain sequence and its context. Its binding antigen is unknown. No clone much larger than this one lies a single base away; base qualities are absent. This sample was taken from a study of response to subunit inactivated influenza vaccine (dated by TCRdb to the late 2010s). In the study overall: Deep quantitative profiling of the T cell receptor repertoire was used in the study to follow responses to a trivalent subunit inactivated influenza vaccine. Study-wide findings and limitations: According to the authors, only a limited number of new T cells may be recruited by each seasonal influenza vaccination.

CDR1 and CDR2, looked up from the germline V gene, are SGHTA and FQGNSA. The CDR3 starts with the cysteine, ends with the phenylalanine, and has 16 residues. CDR3 DNA is the only sequence kept; it has 48 bases, read in frame from the first base. The junction shows trimming of 2 bases on V and 3 bases on J, plus 17 bases between the germline ends. Libraries were built with RT-PCR. TCRdb records Illumina HiSeq 2500 as the sequencer. Using fastp at Q25 and MiXCR, TCRdb reprocessed the public reads and kept productive beta chains. Every CDR3 protein is listed once, alongside the most common genes and DNA of its rows. The sample has more than 450,000 distinct CDR3 sequences on record, approximately 10% of them singletons. Together, the top ten hold 8% to 13% of the sample. This sample also belongs to another study, concerning T cells expressing NK-cell markers. The second study's paper adds: TCR beta cDNA libraries were made by 5'RACE template switching that added a universal primer site and unique molecular identifiers. Eight or nine donors provided sorted CD3+CD56+NKG2C+, CD3+CD56+NKG2C- and CD3+CD56-NKG2C+ T-cell subsets, whose TCR beta-chain repertoires were profiled. Seven of the eight sequenced donors were HCMV-seropositive and one was HCMV-seronegative. To restrict sorting to alphabetaTCR-expressing T cells, an anti-gammadeltaTCR antibody was added in several experiments. In a handful of donors, the dominant CD3+CD56+NKG2C+ clonotypes were among the top 10 CD8+ clonotypes and accounted for roughly 1.0-7.5% of CD8+ T cells. Those dominant clonotypes were again the most abundant among CD3+CD56-NKG2C+ cells in a few donors, at roughly 25-65%. Whether the expanded NKG2C-expressing T cell clones were specific for HCMV antigens was left unclear. Randomly selected healthy volunteers, three men and five women, were used as the eight sequenced donors. To determine HCMV serostatus, a commercial ELISA kit was used to detect HCMV-specific IgG in serum. Peripheral blood mononuclear cells were isolated from blood by Ficoll density gradient centrifugation. For several donors, bulk peripheral blood T-cell repertoires were additionally sequenced from unsorted PBMC. cDNA synthesis was primed from the TCR beta constant segment, followed by two successive PCR amplification steps. The libraries were sequenced on Illumina HiSeq 2000/2500, MiSeq or NextSeq, producing 2 x 150 bp reads. Reads were demultiplexed and grouped by UMI with MIGEC, and clonotypes were assembled and quantified with MiTCR. To exclude erroneous sequences, only TCR cDNA sequences supported by at least two reads were retained. The tcR package was used for downstream repertoire analysis, and clonotypes were matched across fractions by CDR3 nucleotide sequence plus V segment. VDJmatch was used to annotate antigen specificity against VDJdb, with one amino acid substitution allowed in CDR3.

The sequence links TRBV7-2 to TRBJ2-7, with TRBD2 tentatively as D gene (6 bases match). Sequenced here: PBMCs from blood, sampled on the day of vaccination. The sequence came from a middle-aged man who received an inactivated influenza vaccine. Donor details come from another sample of the same person, matched by shared clones. The CDR3: CASSLNSRSGYYEQYF. The sequenced DNA is TGTGCCAGCAGCTTAAATAGCCGTAGCGGCTACTACGAGCAGTACTTC.